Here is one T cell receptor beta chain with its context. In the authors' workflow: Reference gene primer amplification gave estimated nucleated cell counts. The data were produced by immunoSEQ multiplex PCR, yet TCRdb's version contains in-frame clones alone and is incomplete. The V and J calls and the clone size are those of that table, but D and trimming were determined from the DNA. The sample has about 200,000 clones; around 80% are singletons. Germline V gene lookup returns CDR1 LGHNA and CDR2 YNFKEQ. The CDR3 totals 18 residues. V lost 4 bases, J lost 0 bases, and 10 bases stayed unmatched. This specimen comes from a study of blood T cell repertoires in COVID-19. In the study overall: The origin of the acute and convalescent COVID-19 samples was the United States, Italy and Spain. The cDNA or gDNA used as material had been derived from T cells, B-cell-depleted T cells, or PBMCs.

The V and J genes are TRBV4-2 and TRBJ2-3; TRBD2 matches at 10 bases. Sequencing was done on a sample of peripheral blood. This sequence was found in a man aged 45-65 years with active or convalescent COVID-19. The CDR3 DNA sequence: TGTGCCAGCAGCCGAACGGGAGCTAGCGGGGGTAGCACAGATACGCAGTATTTT. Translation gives CASSRTGASGGSTDTQYF.